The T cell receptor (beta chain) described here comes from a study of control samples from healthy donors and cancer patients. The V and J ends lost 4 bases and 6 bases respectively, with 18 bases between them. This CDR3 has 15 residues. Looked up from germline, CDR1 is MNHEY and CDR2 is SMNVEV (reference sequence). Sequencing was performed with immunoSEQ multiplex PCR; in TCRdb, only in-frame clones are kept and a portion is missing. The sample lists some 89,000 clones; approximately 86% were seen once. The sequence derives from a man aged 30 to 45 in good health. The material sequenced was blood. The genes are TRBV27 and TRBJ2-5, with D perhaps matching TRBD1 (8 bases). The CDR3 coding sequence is TGTGCCAGCAGTTCTCAGGGGGCGGGGGTAAAGACCCAGTACTTC. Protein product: CASSSQGAGVKTQYF.